This TCR beta chain was captured by sequencing in a study of cytomegalovirus exposure and HLA in healthy donors. Unrecorded immune exposures were likely, despite nominal health at sampling. PCR involved 60 Vbeta and 13 Jbeta primers. Assay: immunoSEQ multiplex PCR; the TCRdb copy retains only in-frame clones and omits some. The sample shows about 180,000 clones, less than 85% of them seen only once. The receptor was isolated from a man in his forties or fifties in good health and CMV-seronegative. The sequencing sample was made of PBMCs.

Written as DNA, the CDR3 is TGTGCCACCAAAAGGGGGATGAACACTGAAGCTTTCTTT. Its protein product is CATKRGMNTEAFF. The chain carries TRBV7-3 and TRBJ1-1; D may be TRBD1 (6 bases). The length of the CDR3 is 13 residues. Germline assignment: CDR1 SGHTA and CDR2 FQGTGA. V was clipped by 10 bases and J by 0 bases, with 12 bases between them.